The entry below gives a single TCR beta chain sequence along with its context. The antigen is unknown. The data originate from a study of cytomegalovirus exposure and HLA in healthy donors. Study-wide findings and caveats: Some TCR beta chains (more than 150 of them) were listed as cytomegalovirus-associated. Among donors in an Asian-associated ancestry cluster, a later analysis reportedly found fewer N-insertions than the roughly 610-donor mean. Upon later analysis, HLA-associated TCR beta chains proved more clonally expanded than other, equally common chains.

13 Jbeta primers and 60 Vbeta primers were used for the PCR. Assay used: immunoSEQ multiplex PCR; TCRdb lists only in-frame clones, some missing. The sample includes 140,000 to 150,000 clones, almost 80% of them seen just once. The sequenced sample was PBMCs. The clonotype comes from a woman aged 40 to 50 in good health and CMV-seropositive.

For the CDR3, the DNA is TGTGCCAGCAGCTTAGTTAGGCTAGCGGGGGGGGGATCCTACAATGAGCAGTTCTTC. Residues: CASSLVRLAGGGSYNEQFF. This chain links TRBV11-2 with TRBJ2-1; 12 bases map to TRBD2. V was clipped by 1 base and J by 1 base; unmatched bases: 8. The germline V gene has CDR1 SGHAT and CDR2 FQNNGV. CDR3 length: 19 residues.